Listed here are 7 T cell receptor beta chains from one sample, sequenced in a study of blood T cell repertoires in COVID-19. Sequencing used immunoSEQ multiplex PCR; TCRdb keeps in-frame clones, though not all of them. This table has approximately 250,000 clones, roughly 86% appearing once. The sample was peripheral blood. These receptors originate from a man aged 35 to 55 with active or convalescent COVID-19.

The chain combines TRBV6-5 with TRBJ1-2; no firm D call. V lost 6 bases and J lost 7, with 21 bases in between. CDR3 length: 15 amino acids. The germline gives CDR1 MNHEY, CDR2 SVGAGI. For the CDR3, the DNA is TGTGCCAGCAGCCAAAACTCAATGGGAGACTCTGGCTACACCTTC. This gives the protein CASSQNSMGDSGYTF.

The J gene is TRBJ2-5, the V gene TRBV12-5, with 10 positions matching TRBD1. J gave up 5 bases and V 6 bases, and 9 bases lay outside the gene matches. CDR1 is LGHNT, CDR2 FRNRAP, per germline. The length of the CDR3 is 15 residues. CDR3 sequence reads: CASGRGTGAGETQYF. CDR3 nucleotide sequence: TGTGCTAGTGGGCGCGGGACAGGGGCGGGTGAGACCCAGTACTTC.

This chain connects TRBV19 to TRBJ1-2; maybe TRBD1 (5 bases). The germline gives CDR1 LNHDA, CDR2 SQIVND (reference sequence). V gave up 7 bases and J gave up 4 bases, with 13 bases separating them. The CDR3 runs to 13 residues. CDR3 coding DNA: TGTGCCAGTAATTCAGGGTACGGCTATGGCTACACCTTC. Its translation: CASNSGYGYGYTF.

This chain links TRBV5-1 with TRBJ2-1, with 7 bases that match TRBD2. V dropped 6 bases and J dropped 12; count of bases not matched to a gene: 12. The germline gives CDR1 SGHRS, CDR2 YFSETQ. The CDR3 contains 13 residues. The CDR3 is CASTPPTSALQFF. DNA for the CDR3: TGCGCCAGCACTCCCCCAACTAGCGCCTTGCAGTTCTTC.

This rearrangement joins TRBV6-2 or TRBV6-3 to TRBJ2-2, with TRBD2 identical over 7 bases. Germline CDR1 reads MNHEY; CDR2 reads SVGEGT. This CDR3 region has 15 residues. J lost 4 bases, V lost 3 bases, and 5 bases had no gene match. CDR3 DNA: TGTGCCAGCAGTTATTATGGGGGGGGCACCGGGGAGCTGTTTTTT. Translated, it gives CASSYYGGGTGELFF.

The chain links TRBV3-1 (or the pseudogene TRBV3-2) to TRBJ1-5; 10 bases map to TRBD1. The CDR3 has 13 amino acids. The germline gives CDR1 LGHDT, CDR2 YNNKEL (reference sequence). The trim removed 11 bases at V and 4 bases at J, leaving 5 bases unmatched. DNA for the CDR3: TGTGCCGATGGACAGGGGGGGAATCAGCCCCAGCATTTT. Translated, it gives CADGQGGNQPQHF.

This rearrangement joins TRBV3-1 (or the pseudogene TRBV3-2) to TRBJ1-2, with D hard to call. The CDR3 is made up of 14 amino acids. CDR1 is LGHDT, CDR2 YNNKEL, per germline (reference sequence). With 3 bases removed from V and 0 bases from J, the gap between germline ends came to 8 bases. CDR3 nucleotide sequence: TGTGCCAGCAGCCACTGGGGAGCTAACTATGGCTACACCTTC. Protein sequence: CASSHWGANYGYTF.